This TCR beta chain was identified in a study of blood T cell repertoires in COVID-19. Study information: Both acute and convalescent COVID-19 samples were obtained from the United States, Italy and Spain. The analysed material was cDNA or gDNA that came from T cells, B-cell-depleted T cells, or PBMCs.

The CDR3 runs 12 residues. V was pared by 3 bases and J by 6 bases, with 11 bases between. The germline V gene encodes CDR1 GTSNPN and CDR2 SVGIG (reference sequence). In the original analysis: Nucleated cell counts were estimated from reference gene primer amplification. Profiling relied on immunoSEQ multiplex PCR, and the TCRdb table lists in-frame clones only, not all of them. From that table come the V and J calls and clone size; the DNA was used to work out D and trimming. The repertoire holds around 180,000 clones, around 77% seen once, with about 7% in the top ten. This chain links TRBV30 with TRBJ2-5; tentative D call: TRBD1 (8 bases). This sequence originates from a man aged 70-80 years with active or convalescent COVID-19. Sequencing was done on a sample of peripheral blood. The CDR3 DNA reads as TGTGCCTGGAGACAGGGGGGGAAGACCCAGTACTTC. As protein: CAWRQGGKTQYF.